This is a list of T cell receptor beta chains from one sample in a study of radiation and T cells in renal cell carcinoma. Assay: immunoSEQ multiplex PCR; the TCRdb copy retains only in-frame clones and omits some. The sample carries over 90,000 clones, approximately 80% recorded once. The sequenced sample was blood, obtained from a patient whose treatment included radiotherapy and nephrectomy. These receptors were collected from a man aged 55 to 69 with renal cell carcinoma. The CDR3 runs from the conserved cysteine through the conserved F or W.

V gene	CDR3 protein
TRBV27	CASSRVGSEQYF
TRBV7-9	CASSPAGAANQPQHF
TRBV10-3	CAIKGQGPYEQYF
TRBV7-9	CASSPSTSGFQGDEQFF
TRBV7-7	CASSSRVSEGWETQYF
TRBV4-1	CASSSRTGGGQPQHF
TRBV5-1	CASSLGRSSYNEQFF
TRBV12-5	CASGLAEDGELFF
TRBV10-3	CASALPGSTDTQYF
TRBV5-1	CASSWTSPNTGELFF
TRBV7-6	CASSLPGQEDLRGQYF
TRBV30	CAWSVRGRTAGELFF
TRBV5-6	CASSLYRSYEQYF
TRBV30	CAWATGYIETQYF
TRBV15	CATSRGLPEKETQYF
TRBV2	CASGGGTKETQYF
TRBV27	CASRINPTLWGGAYNEQFF
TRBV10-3	CAISEGFQTNEKLFF
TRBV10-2	CASSESLQGGDTQYF
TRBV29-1	CSGLAFDGDTQYF
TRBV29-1	CSVIGGANTEAFF
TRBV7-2	CASSLPSTDTQYF
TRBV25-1	CASSADRDRGADTQYF